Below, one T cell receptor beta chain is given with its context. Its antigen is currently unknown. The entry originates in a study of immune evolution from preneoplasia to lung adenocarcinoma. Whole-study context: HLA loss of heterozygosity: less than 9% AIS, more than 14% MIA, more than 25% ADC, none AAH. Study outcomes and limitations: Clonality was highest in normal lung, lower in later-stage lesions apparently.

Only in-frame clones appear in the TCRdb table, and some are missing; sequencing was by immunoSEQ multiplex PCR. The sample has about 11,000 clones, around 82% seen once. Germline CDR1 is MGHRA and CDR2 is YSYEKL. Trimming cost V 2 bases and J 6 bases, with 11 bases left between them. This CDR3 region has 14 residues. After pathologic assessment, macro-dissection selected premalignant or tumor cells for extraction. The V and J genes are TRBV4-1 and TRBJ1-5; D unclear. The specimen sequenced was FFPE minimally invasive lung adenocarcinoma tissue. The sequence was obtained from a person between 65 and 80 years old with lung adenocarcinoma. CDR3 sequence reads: CASSQTTVSQPQHF. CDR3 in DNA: TGCGCCAGCAGCCAAACTACAGTTAGTCAGCCCCAGCATTTT.